The text below deals with one TCR beta chain. Since all of the isolated RNA was reverse transcribed, expressed TCRB transcripts were what got sequenced. Generated by immunoSEQ multiplex PCR, the TCRdb table keeps only in-frame clones and is missing some. The sample consists of 150,000 or so clones, approximately 10% of them appearing once. This sample was included in a study of beta chain features in type 1 diabetes. Study at large: The examined sorted cells totaled 85 million to 120 million across samples.

The trim removed 9 bases at V and 4 bases at J, leaving 10 bases unmatched. Germline V CDR1 and CDR2: MGHDK, SYGVNS. The CDR3 runs to 14 residues. The sequence came from a man younger than 35 in good health. The sample taken for sequencing was central memory CD4+ T cells from blood. V is TRBV25-1 and J is TRBJ2-5; 8 bases fit TRBD2. CDR3 protein: CASRPAGAGETQYF. CDR3 nucleotide sequence: TGTGCCAGTCGGCCAGCGGGAGCCGGAGAGACCCAGTACTTC.